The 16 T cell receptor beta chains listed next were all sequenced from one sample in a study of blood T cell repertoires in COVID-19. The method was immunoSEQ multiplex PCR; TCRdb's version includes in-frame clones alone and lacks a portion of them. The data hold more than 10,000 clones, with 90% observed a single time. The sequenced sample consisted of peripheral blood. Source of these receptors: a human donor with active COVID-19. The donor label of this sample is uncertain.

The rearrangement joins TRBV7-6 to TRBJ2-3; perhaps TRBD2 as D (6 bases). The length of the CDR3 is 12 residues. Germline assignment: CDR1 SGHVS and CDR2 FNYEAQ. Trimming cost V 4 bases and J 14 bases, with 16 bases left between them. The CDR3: CASSSTGGERYF. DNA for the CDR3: TGTGCCAGCAGCTCAACTGGAGGGGAAAGGTATTTT.

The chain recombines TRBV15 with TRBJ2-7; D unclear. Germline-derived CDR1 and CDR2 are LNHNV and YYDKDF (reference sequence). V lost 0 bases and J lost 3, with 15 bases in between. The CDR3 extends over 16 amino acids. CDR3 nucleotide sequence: TGTGCCACCAGCAGAGATCTCTCCAGGAAAGTCTACGAGCAGTACTTC. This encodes CATSRDLSRKVYEQYF. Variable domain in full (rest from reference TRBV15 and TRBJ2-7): DAMVIQNPRYQVTQFGKPVTLSCSQTLNHNVMYWYQQKSSQAPKLLFHYYDKDFNNEADTPDNFQSRRPNTSFCFLDIRSPGLGDTAMYLCATSRDLSRKVYEQYFGPGTRLTVT.

For the CDR3, the DNA is TGCGCCAGCAGCTTAAAGGCTAGCGGGGCTCCGTCGCGCTTCTACGAGCAGTACTTC. This translates into CASSLKASGAPSRFYEQYF. The chain recombines TRBV5-1 with TRBJ2-7, with TRBD2 matching over 9 bases. CDR3 size: 19 residues. CDR1 SGHRS and CDR2 YFSETQ come from the germline V gene. V was clipped by 2 bases and J by 3 bases; unmatched bases: 18. Looking up the rest from reference TRBV5-1 and TRBJ2-7 gives the full variable domain: KAGVTQTPRYLIKTRGQQVTLSCSPISGHRSVSWYQQTPGQGLQFLFEYFSETQRNKGNFPGRFSGRQFSNSRSEMNVSTLELGDSALYLCASSLKASGAPSRFYEQYFGPGTRLTVT.

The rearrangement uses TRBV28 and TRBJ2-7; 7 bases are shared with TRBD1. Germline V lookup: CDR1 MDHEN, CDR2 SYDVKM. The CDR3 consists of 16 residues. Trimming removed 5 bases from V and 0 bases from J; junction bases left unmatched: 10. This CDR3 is CASSLAGGQFSYEQYF. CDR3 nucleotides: TGTGCCAGCAGTCTTGCTGGGGGACAGTTCTCCTACGAGCAGTACTTC.

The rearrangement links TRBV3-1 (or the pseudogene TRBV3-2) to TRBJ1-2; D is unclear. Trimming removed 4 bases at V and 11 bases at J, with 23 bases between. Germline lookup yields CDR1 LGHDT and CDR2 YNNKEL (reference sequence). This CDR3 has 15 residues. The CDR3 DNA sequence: TGTGCCAGCAGCCCCACCCAAAAAAACCTACGGGGTTACACCTTC. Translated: CASSPTQKNLRGYTF.

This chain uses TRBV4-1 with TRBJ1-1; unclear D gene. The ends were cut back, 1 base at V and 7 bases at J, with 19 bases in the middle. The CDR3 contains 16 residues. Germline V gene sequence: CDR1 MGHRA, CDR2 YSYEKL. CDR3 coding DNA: TGCGCCAGCAGCCAAGCAGCGGTGAGGTACCAGGATGAAGCTTTCTTT. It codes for CASSQAAVRYQDEAFF.

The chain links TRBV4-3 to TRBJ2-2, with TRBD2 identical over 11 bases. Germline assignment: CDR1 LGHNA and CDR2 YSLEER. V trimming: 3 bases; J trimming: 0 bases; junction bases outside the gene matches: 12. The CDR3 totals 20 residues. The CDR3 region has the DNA TGCGCCAGCAGCCAGGCGGTTAGCGGGGGGGCCTTCTCGAACACCGGGGAGCTGTTTTTT. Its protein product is CASSQAVSGGAFSNTGELFF.

The CDR3 DNA reads TGTGCCACTACAGTGGCAGAACCGAATCAGCCCCAGCATTTT. It translates to CATTVAEPNQPQHF. V gene TRBV19 combines with J gene TRBJ1-5, with D unclear. CDR1 LNHDA and CDR2 SQIVND come from the germline V gene (reference sequence). This CDR3 contains 14 residues. V was cut by 10 bases and J by 4 bases, with 17 bases left in between.

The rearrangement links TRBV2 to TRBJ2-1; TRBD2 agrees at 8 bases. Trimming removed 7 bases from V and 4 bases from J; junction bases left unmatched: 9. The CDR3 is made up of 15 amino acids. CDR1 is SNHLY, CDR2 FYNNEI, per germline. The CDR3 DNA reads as TGTGCCAGCACTCCAGGGGCGGGGGGATACAATGAGCAGTTCTTC. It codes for CASTPGAGGYNEQFF.

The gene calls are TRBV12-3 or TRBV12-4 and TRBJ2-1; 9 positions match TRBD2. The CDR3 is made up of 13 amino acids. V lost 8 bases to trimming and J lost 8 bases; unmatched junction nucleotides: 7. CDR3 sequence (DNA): TGTGCCAGCGGTGGCGGGGGGGCCTATGAGCAGTTCTTC. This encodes CASGGGGAYEQFF.

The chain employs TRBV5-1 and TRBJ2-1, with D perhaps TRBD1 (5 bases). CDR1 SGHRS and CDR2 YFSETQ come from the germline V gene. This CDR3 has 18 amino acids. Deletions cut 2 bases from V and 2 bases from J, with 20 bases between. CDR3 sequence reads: CASSLATPGLFAYNEQFF. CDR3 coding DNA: TGCGCCAGCAGCTTAGCTACTCCAGGGCTGTTCGCCTACAATGAGCAGTTCTTC.

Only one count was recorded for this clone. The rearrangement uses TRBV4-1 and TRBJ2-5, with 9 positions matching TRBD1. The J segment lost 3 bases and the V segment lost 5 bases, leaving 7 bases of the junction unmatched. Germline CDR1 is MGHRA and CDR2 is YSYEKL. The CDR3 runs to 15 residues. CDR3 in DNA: TGCGCCAGCAGCGCGACAGGGGGGACAAAAGAGACCCAGTACTTC. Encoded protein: CASSATGGTKETQYF.

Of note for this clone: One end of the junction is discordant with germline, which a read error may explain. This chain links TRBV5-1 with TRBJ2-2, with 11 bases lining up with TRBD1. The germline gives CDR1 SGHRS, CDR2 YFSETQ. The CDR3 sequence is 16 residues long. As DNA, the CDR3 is TGCGCCAGCACCTTGGAAGGGACAGGGGGCACCGGGGAGCTGTTTTTT. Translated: CASTLEGTGGTGELFF.

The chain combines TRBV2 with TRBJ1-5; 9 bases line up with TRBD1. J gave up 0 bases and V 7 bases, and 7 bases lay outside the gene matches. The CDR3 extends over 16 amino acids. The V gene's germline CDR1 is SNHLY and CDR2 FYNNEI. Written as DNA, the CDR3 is TGTGCCAGCAAACAGGGGGCGGGTTATAGCAATCAGCCCCAGCATTTT. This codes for CASKQGAGYSNQPQHF.

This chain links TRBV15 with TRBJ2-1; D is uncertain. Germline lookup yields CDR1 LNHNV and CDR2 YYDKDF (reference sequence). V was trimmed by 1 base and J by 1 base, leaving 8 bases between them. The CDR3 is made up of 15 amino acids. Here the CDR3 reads CATSRVRQSYNEQFF. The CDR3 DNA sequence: TGTGCCACCAGCAGAGTTCGACAATCCTACAATGAGCAGTTCTTC.

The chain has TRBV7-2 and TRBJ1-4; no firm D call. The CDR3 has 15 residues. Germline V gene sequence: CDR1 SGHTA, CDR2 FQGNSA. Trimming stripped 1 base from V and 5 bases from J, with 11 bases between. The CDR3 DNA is TGTGCCAGCAGCTTAGACTGGCGGGCGAATGAAAAACTGTTTTTT. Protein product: CASSLDWRANEKLFF. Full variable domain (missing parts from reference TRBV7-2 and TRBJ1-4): GAGVSQSPSNKVTEKGKDVELRCDPISGHTALYWYRQSLGQGLEFLIYFQGNSAPDKSGLPSDRFSAERTGGSVSTLTIQRTQQEDSAVYLCASSLDWRANEKLFFGSGTQLSVL.